This T cell receptor (beta chain) originates from a study of blood T cell repertoires in COVID-19. Study in general: Samples representing acute and convalescent COVID-19 were sourced from the United States, Italy and Spain.

In the authors' methods: Reference gene primer amplification gave nucleated cell count estimates. The assay was immunoSEQ multiplex PCR, and TCRdb's table has in-frame clones only and misses some. The V and J calls and clone size are taken from that table; D and trimming were inferred from the DNA. This table holds roughly 220,000 clones, more than 85% found once. The sequence came from a man aged 55 to 70 with acute or convalescent COVID-19. The material sequenced was peripheral blood.

CDR3 protein: CASRSGTSGGAGNEQFF. The DNA for the CDR3 is TGTGCCAGCAGGTCCGGGACTAGCGGGGGGGCCGGCAATGAGCAGTTCTTC. The chain employs TRBV11-2 and TRBJ2-1; 16 bases align to TRBD2. V lost 6 bases and J lost 6; bases outside the gene matches: 8. This CDR3 spans 17 amino acids. The germline CDR1 and CDR2 sequences are SGHAT and FQNNGV.